These T cell receptor beta chains were read from a single sample in a study of shared clonotypes between healthy human individuals. Libraries were prepared by immunoSEQ multiplex PCR; TCRdb keeps only in-frame clonotypes and omits some of them. The repertoire has around 2,100,000 clones, about 95% of them found once; the top ten carry approximately 1.2%. Sample: naive CD8+ T cells sorted from blood. These receptor sequences come from a man in his late teens or twenties in good health. Both conserved end residues are part of each CDR3. The order of the fields is J gene, D gene, V gene, clone size, CDR3 protein, CDR3 DNA. A D gene is named only where the DNA matches it firmly. Clone size is stated in some rows and not others, as once, few, many or a class when expanded.

J: TRBJ2-7; D: .; V: TRBV27; size: .; CDR3: CASSLSRGSSYEQYF; DNA: TGTGCCAGCAGTTTATCCAGGGGCAGCTCCTACGAGCAGTACTTC
J: TRBJ2-1; D: .; V: TRBV2; size: .; CDR3: CASTLTSPVYNEQFF; DNA: TGTGCCAGCACCCTGACTAGTCCCGTATACAATGAGCAGTTCTTC
J: TRBJ1-2; D: TRBD1; V: TRBV7-3; size: .; CDR3: CASSCDRARYYGYTF; DNA: TGTGCCAGCAGCTGCGACAGGGCCAGGTACTATGGCTACACCTTC
J: TRBJ2-1; D: .; V: TRBV10-3; size: .; CDR3: CAISDRSYNEQFF; DNA: TGTGCCATCAGTGACAGATCCTACAATGAGCAGTTCTTC
J: TRBJ1-4; D: TRBD1; V: TRBV13; size: .; CDR3: CASSSNGQEGEKLFF; DNA: TGTGCCAGCAGCTCGAACGGACAGGAGGGGGAAAAACTGTTTTTT
J: TRBJ2-7; D: TRBD1; V: TRBV7-9; size: .; CDR3: CASSSGTGGFYEQYF; DNA: TGTGCCAGCAGCTCAGGGACAGGGGGATTCTACGAGCAGTACTTC
J: TRBJ2-2; D: .; V: TRBV30; size: .; CDR3: CAWSVISGELFF; DNA: TGTGCCTGGAGTGTAATCTCCGGGGAGCTGTTTTTT
J: TRBJ2-7; D: TRBD2; V: TRBV27; size: once; CDR3: CASSLPPLAGGPYEQYF; DNA: TGTGCCAGCAGTTTACCTCCTCTAGCGGGAGGGCCTTACGAGCAGTACTTC
J: TRBJ2-1; D: TRBD2; V: TRBV6-5; size: .; CDR3: CASSPPGLAYNEQFF; DNA: TGTGCCAGCAGTCCGCCGGGACTAGCGTATAATGAGCAGTTCTTC
J: TRBJ2-7; D: TRBD1; V: TRBV27; size: .; CDR3: CASRLFPGQGAGEQYF; DNA: TGTGCCAGCAGACTCTTCCCGGGACAGGGGGCGGGCGAGCAGTACTTC
J: TRBJ2-2; D: .; V: TRBV27; size: .; CDR3: CASSFREAGTGELFF; DNA: TGTGCCAGCAGTTTCAGGGAAGCGGGCACCGGGGAGCTGTTTTTT